This entry concerns a single T cell receptor beta chain. The target antigen is unknown. The germline V gene encodes CDR1 LNHDA and CDR2 SQIVND (reference sequence). The CDR3 has 13 residues. V was clipped by 0 bases and J by 4 bases, with 4 bases between them. This specimen belongs to a study of graft-versus-host responses after intestinal transplantation. Overall study context: Induction with anti-thymocyte globulin, then tacrolimus and steroids for three to four years, was given to all recipients.

Regarding the study as a whole: Allografts of patients with graft-donor T cell macrochimerism showed high graft-versus-host to host-versus-graft clone ratios.

TCRdb keeps only in-frame clones here, not all; method: immunoSEQ multiplex PCR. The sample has tens of thousands of clones, around 90% seen once. The chain combines TRBV19 with TRBJ1-5; D not resolved. This clonotype originated in a human donor who received an intestinal transplant. Source: unstimulated CD4+ T cells sorted from spleen or lymph node cells, taken before intestinal transplant. The CDR3 region is CASSIEGNQPQHF. CDR3 bases: TGTGCCAGTAGTATAGAAGGTAATCAGCCCCAGCATTTT.